This TCR beta chain originates from a study of PD-1 blockade in classical Hodgkin lymphoma (dated by TCRdb to 2020 to 2021). Regarding the research as a whole: Nivolumab dosing was 3 mg/kg intravenously every 2 weeks, continuing until either disease progression or unacceptable toxicity. A peripheral blood immune signature of response to PD-1 blockade in classical Hodgkin lymphoma was defined using TCR beta sequencing and CyTOF.

The Qiagen DNeasy kit was used to extract genomic DNA from unsorted PBMCs and from the negatively selected CD4+ and CD8+ fractions. TCR beta CDR3 regions were subjected to amplification by immunoSEQ multiplex PCR with primers that anneal to V and J segments. A synthetic immune receptor repertoire was used to minimize amplification bias, and remaining bias was computationally removed after sequencing. As for the original processing: Custom Python scripts were used to quantify repertoire diversity as the Shannon entropy index. Unsorted, CD4+ and CD8+ repertoires were examined separately, except in combined analyses, for which CD4+ and CD8+ sequences were merged in silico. Clonal expansion was defined as a frequency increase of at least 2-fold after treatment compared with C1D1, and clones undetected at baseline were assigned a pseudocount of 0.5. Clones with 0 or 1 copy at C1D1 were classified as singleton clones, and clones with 2 or more copies were classified as non-singleton clones. By matching protein sequences in sorted samples from the same patient, clones expanded in unsorted samples were annotated as CD4+, CD8+ or unknown. Wilcoxon tests were applied to paired samples to test diversity changes from C1D1 to C4D1. TCRdb provides this immuneACCESS table in a form limited to in-frame rearrangements. Some clones are lacking; in checked studies, under half of them reflect an unresolved V gene, and why the rest are absent is not known. V, J and clone size are taken as reported in that table, and D and trimming were inferred from the DNA itself. This sample holds around 25,000 clones; roughly 70% were observed only once. The ten largest make up over 15% of the sample.

A remark on this clone: No antigen is known for it. Within one base of it there is no much larger clone, and no base qualities were kept.

Explained via the paper, the time point label denotes: cycle 4 day 1 (C4D1), after about 6 weeks of nivolumab. All trial patients had relapsed after autologous stem cell transplantation, with cohorts A, B and C differing in prior brentuximab vedotin exposure. A total of around 60 patients with relapsed/refractory classical Hodgkin lymphoma made up the trial cohort, and each patient's best overall response was complete response, partial response or progressive disease. Single-agent nivolumab was administered to trial patients in the multi-cohort phase II CheckMate 205 trial. An independent review committee assessed best overall response using the 2007 International Working Group response criteria. Trial PBMCs were collected just before the start of nivolumab (C1D1) and during therapy at cycle 2 day 1 and cycle 4 day 1. Peripheral blood was collected in 8 mL Vacutainer Cell Preparation Tubes, from which PBMCs were isolated by centrifugation and then cryopreserved.

V loses 10 bases, J loses 4 bases, and the germline ends lie 13 bases apart. The CDR3, cysteine through phenylalanine, is 12 amino acids long. Of all the DNA, just the CDR3 is kept, 36 bases in frame from base 1. The germline V gene (reference sequence) specifies LNHDA as CDR1 and SQIVND as CDR2. Study-wide conclusions, independent of this receptor: Patients starting nivolumab less than 1 year after ASCT had lower diversity and were excluded from later analyses to avoid confounding by immune reconstitution. Baseline TCR diversity was reported to be lower in newly diagnosed patients than in healthy donors and to be lower still in relapsed/refractory patients. Only a single clinical trial cohort was studied, and what caused the repertoire differences, possibly disease activity or prior therapy, remained undefined. By C4D1, a significant rise was seen in CD4+ TCR diversity but not in CD8+ TCR diversity (p=0.0027 vs p=0.16), and the rise was most apparent among complete responders (p=0.02). Trial patients achieving complete response had baseline diversity similar to newly diagnosed patients, whereas partial responders and progressors had significantly lower diversity.

This clonotype originated in a human donor with classical Hodgkin lymphoma. The source material was peripheral blood mononuclear cells (PBMCs), sampled before the fourth cycle of nivolumab. In this chain, TRBV19 is recombined with TRBJ1-1; the D gene is perhaps TRBD1, on 5 matching bases. The CDR3 reads as follows: CATQTGPTEAFF. The DNA reads TGTGCCACCCAAACGGGGCCCACTGAAGCTTTCTTT.